Below, 12 T cell receptor beta chains from the same sample are listed, as sequenced in a study of blood T cell repertoires in COVID-19. TCRdb's copy holds only in-frame clones and misses some; the assay was immunoSEQ multiplex PCR. Of more than 150,000 clones listed, about 86% are singletons. The sequenced material came from peripheral blood. These receptors all come from a man aged 50-60 years with active or convalescent COVID-19.

The chain carries TRBV24-1 and TRBJ1-2, with 9 bases that match TRBD1. The CDR3 has 14 residues. V trimming: 4 bases; J trimming: 8 bases; junction bases outside the gene matches: 7. CDR1 and CDR2 from the germline V gene are KGHDR and SFDVKD. Here the CDR3 DNA reads TGTGCCACCAGTGACCACGGACAGGGGAAGGGCTACACCTTC. Protein product: CATSDHGQGKGYTF.

The genes are TRBV5-1 and TRBJ2-2; 9 bases line up with TRBD2. This CDR3 is built from 17 residues. Unmatched junction bases numbered 3, after V lost 0 bases and J lost 0 bases. Germline CDR1 SGHRS, CDR2 YFSETQ. The CDR3 coding sequence is TGCGCCAGCAGCTTGGCGTCTAGCGGGACGAACACCGGGGAGCTGTTTTTT. Translated, it gives CASSLASSGTNTGELFF.

The chain has TRBV3-1 (or the pseudogene TRBV3-2) and TRBJ2-3; 10 nucleotides line up with TRBD2. The CDR3 totals 16 residues. Trimming at V came to 1 base and at J to 4 bases, leaving 5 bases not matched to a gene. The V gene's germline CDR1 is LGHDT and CDR2 YNNKEL (reference sequence). The DNA for the CDR3 is TGTGCCAGCAGCCAAGCCCTAGCGGGAGTGTCAGATACGCAGTATTTT. Its translation: CASSQALAGVSDTQYF.

The gene calls are TRBV7-2 and TRBJ2-3, with 9 bases matching TRBD2. The trim removed 5 bases at V and 10 bases at J, leaving 22 bases unmatched. CDR3 length: 18 amino acids. CDR1 and CDR2 from the germline V gene are SGHTA and FQGNSA. CDR3 loop: CASSPPAGGVLGLKSQYF. The CDR3 nucleotides read TGTGCCAGCAGCCCCCCTGCGGGGGGGGTTTTAGGGCTTAAGTCGCAGTATTTT. The full variable domain, its missing parts supplied by reference TRBV7-2 and TRBJ2-3, is GAGVSQSPSNKVTEKGKDVELRCDPISGHTALYWYRQSLGQGLEFLIYFQGNSAPDKSGLPSDRFSAERTGGSVSTLTIQRTQQEDSAVYLCASSPPAGGVLGLKSQYFGPGTRLTVL.

This clone appeared once. The V gene is TRBV7-9, the J gene TRBJ2-7; D ambiguous. Germline CDR1 is SEHNR and CDR2 is FQNEAQ (reference sequence). Trimming pared 1 base from V and 3 bases from J, leaving 7 bases between. CDR3 length: 13 amino acids. Written as DNA, the CDR3 is TGTGCCAGCAGCTTAGTTCAGAACTACGAGCAGTACTTC. Translated, it gives CASSLVQNYEQYF.

This sequence joins TRBV5-8 and TRBJ1-2; D possibly corresponds to TRBD1 (5 bases). The CDR3 is 15 residues long. The V gene's germline CDR1 is SGHTS and CDR2 YDEGEE. Trimming removed 3 bases at V and 3 bases at J, with 15 bases between. The CDR3, as DNA: TGTGCCAGCAGCTCAGGGCGCGCGGCAGACTATGGCTACACCTTC. Amino acids: CASSSGRAADYGYTF.

The chain recombines TRBV3-1 (or the pseudogene TRBV3-2) with TRBJ1-2, with a tentative D call TRBD1 (5 bases). The germline CDR1 and CDR2 sequences are LGHDT and YNNKEL (reference sequence). There are 23 residues in the CDR3. Deletions cut 5 bases from V and 5 bases from J, with 42 bases between. CDR3 DNA sequence: TGTGCCAGCAGCTCCTTACCCCCCGGTTCCTCTCTGTCCCGAACTACAGGAAGGTATGGCTACACCTTC. As protein: CASSSLPPGSSLSRTTGRYGYTF.

The chain uses TRBV23-1 and TRBJ2-5; possible D gene TRBD1, 7 bases. TRBV23-1 is given ORF status, its function remaining uncertain. Trimming left V 0 bases short and J 5 bases short, with 19 bases between. This CDR3 contains 17 residues. The CDR3 reads CASSQSIAAPGGETQYF. As DNA, the CDR3 is TGCGCCAGCAGTCAATCGATCGCCGCTCCAGGGGGGGAGACCCAGTACTTC.

CDR3 in amino acids: CASSGSRGGRDEQFF. CDR3 sequence (DNA): TGTGCCAGTAGTGGCTCGCGGGGGGGCCGCGATGAGCAGTTCTTC. V and J are TRBV19 and TRBJ2-1, with 9 bases lining up with TRBD2. Looked up from germline, CDR1 is LNHDA and CDR2 is SQIVND (reference sequence). V shed 5 bases, J shed 8 bases, and the junction held 10 bases outside the gene matches. The CDR3 consists of 15 residues.

The rearrangement joins TRBV5-1 to TRBJ1-6; 9 bases fit TRBD1. Losses at the gene ends were 0 bases for V and 0 bases for J; bases not matched to a gene: 4. This CDR3 contains 18 residues. The germline V gene has CDR1 SGHRS and CDR2 YFSETQ. CDR3 in amino acids: CASSLEGQGSSYNSPLHF. CDR3 sequence (DNA): TGCGCCAGCAGCTTGGAGGGACAGGGAAGCTCCTATAATTCACCCCTCCACTTT.

This clone was counted a single time. The chain links TRBV9 to TRBJ2-5, with 8 bases lining up with TRBD2. The junction had 14 bases not matched to a gene; V was cut back by 3 bases and J by 4 bases. The CDR3 contains 17 residues. CDR1 is SGDLS, CDR2 YYNGEE, per germline. This chain's CDR3 is CASSAEGRGVFVETQYF. The CDR3 region has the DNA TGTGCCAGCAGCGCCGAGGGGCGGGGGGTGTTTGTAGAGACCCAGTACTTC.

The chain has TRBV18 and TRBJ1-1; TRBD1 might be the D (6 bases). Trimming removed 4 bases from V and 4 bases from J, with 10 bases in between. From germline, CDR1 is KGHSH and CDR2 LQKENI. The CDR3 has 13 amino acids. The chain's CDR3 is CASSRGLGTEAFF. As DNA, the CDR3 is TGTGCCAGCTCACGGGGGCTGGGCACTGAAGCTTTCTTT.